This is a list of T cell receptor beta chains from one sample in a study of T cell responses to AZD1222 COVID-19 vaccine. Some clones are missing from TCRdb's copy, which holds only in-frame ones; the method was immunoSEQ multiplex PCR. Of 100,000 to 130,000 clones detected, about nine tenths appear once; the ten largest clones hold around 4.5%. This material consisted of peripheral blood, taken on day 0 of AZD1222 vaccination. The receptor source for this set is an adult in good health. The CDR3 runs from the conserved cysteine through the conserved F or W. For some rows the clone size is stated as once, few or many, or as a class when expanded; others skip it.

J gene | V gene | clone size | CDR3 protein
TRBJ2-7 | TRBV2 | - | CASSEAPRDTKTYEQYF
TRBJ1-2 | TRBV6-2/TRBV6-3 | - | CASTPTGFTNYGYTF
TRBJ1-5 | TRBV19 | - | CASSSWTGGNGNQPQHF
TRBJ1-6 | TRBV5-8 | - | CASSFESINSPLHF
TRBJ2-3 | TRBV3-1/TRBV3-2 | - | CASSPTSGPPVTDTQYF
TRBJ2-1 | TRBV5-1 | - | CASSFASLGLNNEQFF
TRBJ1-2 | TRBV29-1 | - | CSVLTTGGGGYTF
TRBJ2-3 | TRBV27 | - | CASSLLTSGSGGDTQYF
TRBJ2-3 | TRBV7-3 | - | CASSFGGGSTDTQYF
TRBJ1-1 | TRBV7-6 | - | CASSLRQNTEAFF
TRBJ1-1 | TRBV9 | - | CASSVLASENTEAFF
TRBJ1-3 | TRBV7-8 | once | CASSFDLLTAGNTIYF
TRBJ2-2 | TRBV5-4 | - | CASSLLTGELFF
TRBJ2-2 | TRBV6-2/TRBV6-3 | - | CASSYIRTVNTGELFF
TRBJ1-1 | TRBV5-1 | - | CASSLGTGESAFF
TRBJ1-2 | TRBV7-2 | - | CASSPSQGFDGYTF
TRBJ1-3 | TRBV30 | once | CAWGLKPGQGLRRWDGNTIYF
TRBJ1-1 | TRBV12-3/TRBV12-4 | - | CASSDTPTEAFF
TRBJ2-7 | TRBV5-1 | - | CASSPGRANSPQYF
TRBJ1-1 | TRBV4-1 | - | CASSRFLVGERTEAFF
TRBJ2-7 | TRBV14 | - | CASSQDWRGTASSYEQYF
TRBJ2-7 | TRBV7-6 | - | CASSPPGSGGSFNEQYF
TRBJ2-2 | TRBV7-8 | - | CASSSRIKGFSGANTGELFF
TRBJ1-6 | TRBV6-4 | - | CASSDRVGDSNSPLHF